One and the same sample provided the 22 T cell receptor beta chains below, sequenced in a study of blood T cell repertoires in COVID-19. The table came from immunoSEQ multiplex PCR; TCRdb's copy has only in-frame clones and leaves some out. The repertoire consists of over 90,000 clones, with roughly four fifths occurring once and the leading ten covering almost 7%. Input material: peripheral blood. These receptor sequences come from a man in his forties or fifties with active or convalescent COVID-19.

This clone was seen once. CDR3 amino acids: CASSLEAGAWETQYF. The CDR3 nucleotides read TGCGCCAGCAGCTTGGAGGCGGGAGCGTGGGAGACCCAGTACTTC. V usage is TRBV5-1 and J usage is TRBJ2-5; 7 positions match TRBD2. Trimming cost V 0 bases and J 5 bases; bases outside gene matches: 7. Germline assignment: CDR1 SGHRS and CDR2 YFSETQ. The CDR3 length is 15 residues.

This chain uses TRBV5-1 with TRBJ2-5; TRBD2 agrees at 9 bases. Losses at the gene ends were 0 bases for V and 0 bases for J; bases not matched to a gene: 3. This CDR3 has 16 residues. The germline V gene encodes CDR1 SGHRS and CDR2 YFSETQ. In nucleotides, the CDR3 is TGCGCCAGCAGCTTGGTGGCGGGGGGGTACCAAGAGACCCAGTACTTC. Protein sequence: CASSLVAGGYQETQYF.

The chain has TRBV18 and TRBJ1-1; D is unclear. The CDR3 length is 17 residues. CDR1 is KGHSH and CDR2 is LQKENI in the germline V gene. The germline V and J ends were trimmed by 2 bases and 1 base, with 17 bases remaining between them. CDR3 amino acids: CASSPGGLSEWNTEAFF. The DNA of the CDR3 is TGTGCCAGCTCACCAGGCGGGTTATCTGAATGGAACACTGAAGCTTTCTTT.

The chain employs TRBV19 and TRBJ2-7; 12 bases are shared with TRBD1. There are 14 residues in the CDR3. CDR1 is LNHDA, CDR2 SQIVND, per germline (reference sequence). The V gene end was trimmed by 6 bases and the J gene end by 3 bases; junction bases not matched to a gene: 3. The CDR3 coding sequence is TGTGCCAGTAGAGGGACAGGGGGCAGCTACGAGCAGTACTTC. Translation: CASRGTGGSYEQYF.

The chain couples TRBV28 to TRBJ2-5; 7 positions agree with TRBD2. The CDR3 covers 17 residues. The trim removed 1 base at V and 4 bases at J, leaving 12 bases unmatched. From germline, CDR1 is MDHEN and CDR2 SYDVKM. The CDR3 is CASSLLSGAKKGETQYF. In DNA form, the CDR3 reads TGTGCCAGCAGTTTATTGAGCGGGGCTAAAAAAGGAGAGACCCAGTACTTC. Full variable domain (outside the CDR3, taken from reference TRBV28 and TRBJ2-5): DVKVTQSSRYLVKRTGEKVFLECVQDMDHENMFWYRQDPGLGLRLIYFSYDVKMKEKGDIPEGYSVSREKKERFSLILESASTNQTSMYLCASSLLSGAKKGETQYFGPGTRLLVL.

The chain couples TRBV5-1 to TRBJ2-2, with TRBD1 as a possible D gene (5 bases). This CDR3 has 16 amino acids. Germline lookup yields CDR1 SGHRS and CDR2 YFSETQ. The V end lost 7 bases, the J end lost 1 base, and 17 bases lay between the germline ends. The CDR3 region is CASGTKTGRNTGELFF. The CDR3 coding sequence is TGCGCCAGCGGTACGAAAACAGGCCGGAACACCGGGGAGCTGTTTTTT.

Here the CDR3 DNA reads TGTGCCATCAGTGAGGGACAGCGCAATCAGCCCCAGCATTTT. This encodes CAISEGQRNQPQHF. V is TRBV10-3 and J is TRBJ1-5; D possibly corresponds to TRBD1 (6 bases). Germline loops: CDR1 ENHRY, CDR2 SYGVKD. V lost 2 bases and J 2 bases, leaving 7 bases between the germline ends. The CDR3 is 14 amino acids.

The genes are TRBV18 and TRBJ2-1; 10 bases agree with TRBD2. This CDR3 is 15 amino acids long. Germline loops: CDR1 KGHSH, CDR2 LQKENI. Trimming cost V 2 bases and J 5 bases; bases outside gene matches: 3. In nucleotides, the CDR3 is TGTGCCAGCTCACCAGTCCTAGCGGGGGACAATGAGCAGTTCTTC. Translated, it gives CASSPVLAGDNEQFF.

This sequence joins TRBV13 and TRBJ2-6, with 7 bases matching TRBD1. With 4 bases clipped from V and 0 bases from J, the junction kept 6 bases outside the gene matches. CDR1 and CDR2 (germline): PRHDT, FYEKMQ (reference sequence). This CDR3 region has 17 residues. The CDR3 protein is CASSSGQLNSGANVLTF. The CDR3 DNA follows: TGTGCCAGCAGCTCGGGACAGCTTAACTCTGGGGCCAACGTCCTGACTTTC.

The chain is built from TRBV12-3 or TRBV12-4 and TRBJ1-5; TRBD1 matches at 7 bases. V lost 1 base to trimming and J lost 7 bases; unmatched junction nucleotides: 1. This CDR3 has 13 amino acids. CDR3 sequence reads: CASSLGGQQPQHF. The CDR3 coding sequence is TGTGCCAGCAGTTTAGGGGGACAGCAGCCCCAGCATTTT.

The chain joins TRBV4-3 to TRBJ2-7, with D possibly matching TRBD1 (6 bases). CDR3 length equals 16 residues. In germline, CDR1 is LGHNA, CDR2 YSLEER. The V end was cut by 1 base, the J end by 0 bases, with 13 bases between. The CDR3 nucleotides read TGCGCCAGCAGCCAAGGGGTGCAGGGGCCCTCCTACGAGCAGTACTTC. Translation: CASSQGVQGPSYEQYF.

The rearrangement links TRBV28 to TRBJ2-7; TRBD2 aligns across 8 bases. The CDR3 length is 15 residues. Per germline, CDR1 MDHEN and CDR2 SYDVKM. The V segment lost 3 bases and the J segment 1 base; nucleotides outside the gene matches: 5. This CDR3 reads CASSFESSGSYEQYV. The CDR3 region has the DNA TGTGCCAGCAGTTTTGAGTCTAGCGGGTCCTACGAGCAGTACGTC.

CDR3 nucleotides: TGCGCCAGCAGCTTGGTCGGCAGTAGCACGAACACTGAAGCTTTCTTT. It yields the protein CASSLVGSSTNTEAFF. The chain combines TRBV5-1 with TRBJ1-1; no firm D call. Germline V CDR1 and CDR2: SGHRS, YFSETQ. This CDR3 is 16 amino acids long. Trimming pared 0 bases from V and 1 base from J, leaving 13 bases between.

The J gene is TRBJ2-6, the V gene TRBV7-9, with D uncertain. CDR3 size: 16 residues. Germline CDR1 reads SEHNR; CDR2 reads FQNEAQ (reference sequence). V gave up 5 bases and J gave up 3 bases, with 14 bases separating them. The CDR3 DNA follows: TGTGCCAGCAGCCTTGACGGTGGCGGTGGGGCCAACGTCCTGACTTTC. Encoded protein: CASSLDGGGGANVLTF.

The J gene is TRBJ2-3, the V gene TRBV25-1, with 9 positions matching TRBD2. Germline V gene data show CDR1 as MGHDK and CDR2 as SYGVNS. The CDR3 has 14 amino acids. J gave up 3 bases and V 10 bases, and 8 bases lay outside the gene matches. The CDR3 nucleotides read TGTGCCACCGAGGCGGGGGGGCCTACAGATACGCAGTATTTT. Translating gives CATEAGGPTDTQYF.

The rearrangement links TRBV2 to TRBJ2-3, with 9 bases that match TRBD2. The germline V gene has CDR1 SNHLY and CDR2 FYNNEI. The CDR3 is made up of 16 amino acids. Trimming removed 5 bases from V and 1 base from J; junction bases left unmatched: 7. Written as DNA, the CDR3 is TGTGCCAGCAGTTTCGCGGGGGGGTCGGGCACAGATACGCAGTATTTT. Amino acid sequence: CASSFAGGSGTDTQYF.

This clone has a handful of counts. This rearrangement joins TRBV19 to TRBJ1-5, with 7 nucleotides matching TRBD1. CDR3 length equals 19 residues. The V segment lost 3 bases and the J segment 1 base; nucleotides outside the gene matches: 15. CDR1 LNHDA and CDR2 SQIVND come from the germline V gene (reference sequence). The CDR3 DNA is TGTGCCAGTAGTATCATAAAGGCAGGGGGGCGGATGAGCAATCAGCCCCAGCATTTT. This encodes CASSIIKAGGRMSNQPQHF.

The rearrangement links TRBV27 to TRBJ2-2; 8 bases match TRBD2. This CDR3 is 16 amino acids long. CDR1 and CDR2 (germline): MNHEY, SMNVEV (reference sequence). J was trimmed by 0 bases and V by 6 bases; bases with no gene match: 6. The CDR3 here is CASSRTSGSNTGELFF. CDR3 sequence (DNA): TGTGCCAGCAGCCGTACTAGCGGTTCGAACACCGGGGAGCTGTTTTTT.

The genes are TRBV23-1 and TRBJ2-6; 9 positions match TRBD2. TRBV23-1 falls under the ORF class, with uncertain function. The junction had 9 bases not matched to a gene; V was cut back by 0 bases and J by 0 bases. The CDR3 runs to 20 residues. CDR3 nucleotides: TGCGCCAGCAGTCAATCGGTTGATAGCGGGGGATACTCTGGGGCCAACGTCCTGACTTTC. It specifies CASSQSVDSGGYSGANVLTF.

The CDR3 reads CASSGTGTYGNTIYF. DNA of the CDR3: TGTGCCAGCAGCGGGACAGGTACCTATGGAAACACCATATATTTT. The V call is TRBV9, the J call TRBJ1-3; TRBD1 matches 7 bases. After removal of 3 bases from V and 3 bases from J, the junction contained 6 bases not matched to a gene. The CDR3 is made up of 15 amino acids. The germline V gene has CDR1 SGDLS and CDR2 YYNGEE.

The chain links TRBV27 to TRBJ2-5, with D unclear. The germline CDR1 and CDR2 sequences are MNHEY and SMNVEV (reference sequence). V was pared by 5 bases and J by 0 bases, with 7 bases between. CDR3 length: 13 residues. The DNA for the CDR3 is TGTGCCAGCAGTCTTGAGTACCAAGAGACCCAGTACTTC. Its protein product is CASSLEYQETQYF.

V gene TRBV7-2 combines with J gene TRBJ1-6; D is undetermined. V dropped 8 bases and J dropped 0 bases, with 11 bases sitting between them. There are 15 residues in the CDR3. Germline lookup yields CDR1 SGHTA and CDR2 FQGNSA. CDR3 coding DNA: TGTGCCAGCGGGTATAGGAGCTCCTATAATTCACCCCTCCACTTT. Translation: CASGYRSSYNSPLHF.